The sequence of this TCR beta chain was determined in a study of vaccination effects on CD4 cells after COVID-19. Isolating CD4+ T cells followed approximately 10 days of culture. Assay used: immunoSEQ multiplex PCR; TCRdb lists only in-frame clones, some missing. Here the sample spans 50,000 or so clones, approximately 70% being singletons. This clone turned up a few times. What it binds is unknown. V was trimmed by 2 bases and J by 5 bases, leaving 9 bases between them. The CDR3 contains 13 residues. Germline-derived CDR1 and CDR2 are LGHDT and YNNKEL (reference sequence). The sequences come from CD4+ T cells from PBMCs cultured without peptide, collected before COVID-19 vaccination. This chain joins TRBV3-1 (or the pseudogene TRBV3-2) and TRBJ2-5; D not resolved. This TCR was sampled from a human donor who received a COVID-19 vaccine. The DNA of the CDR3 is TGTGCCAGCAGCCAACGGACGCCGGAGACCCAGTACTTC. Translating it yields CASSQRTPETQYF.